The 3 T cell receptor beta chains below were found in one sample sequenced in a study of T cells in Graves' hyperthyroidism and ophthalmopathy. RNA transcripts were the template for amplifying TCR beta CDR3 regions. A first-round RT-PCR of the TCR CDR3 used the HTBI primer set. A single record per CDR3 protein comes from TCRdb applying MiXCR to the multiplex PCR reads. The table includes 250,000 to 350,000 distinct CDR3 sequences, roughly 15% detected once. Sequences were obtained from blood. These receptor sequences come from a man aged 30 to 39 with Graves' hyperthyroidism.

At least ten counts were recorded for this clonotype. The chain carries TRBV28 and TRBJ1-1; D unresolved. Germline V CDR1 and CDR2: MDHEN, SYDVKM. CDR3 size: 12 residues. Trimming cost V 3 bases and J 0 bases, with 2 bases left between them. CDR3 nucleotide sequence: TGTGCCAGCAGTTTCGTGAACACTGAAGCTTTCTTT. Protein product: CASSFVNTEAFF.

This clonotype was picked up many times. This chain uses TRBV6-1 with TRBJ2-1; tentative D call: TRBD2 (5 bases). Germline-derived CDR1 and CDR2 are MNHNS and SASEGT. The CDR3 is made up of 14 amino acids. V was trimmed by 4 bases and J by 10 bases, leaving 17 bases between them. The CDR3 DNA is TGTGCCAGCAGTGCCCGCCGAGTCCTAGCAGAGCAGTTCTTC. This sequence encodes CASSARRVLAEQFF.

The sample holds a few counts of this clonotype. The chain couples TRBV13 to TRBJ2-3; D remains ambiguous. The germline V gene encodes CDR1 PRHDT and CDR2 FYEKMQ (reference sequence). V lost 5 bases to trimming and J lost 3 bases, with 15 bases between them. This CDR3 contains 15 residues. CDR3 region: CASSPSRTVTDTQYF. Written as DNA, the CDR3 is TGTGCCAGCAGCCCTTCAAGGACGGTGACAGATACGCAGTATTTT.